One sample yielded the 14 T cell receptor beta chains listed below, sequenced in a study of Graves' ophthalmopathy and Graves' hyperthyroidism (dated by TCRdb to the late 2010s). For sequencing, an Illumina HiSeq 2000 was employed. For repertoire sequencing, the TCR beta CDR3 regions were amplified from RNA transcripts. The first round of RT-PCR was done with HTBI primers and the Qiagen OneStep RT-PCR kit, and was followed by a second round of multiplex PCR, then size selection and purification. TCRdb trimmed public reads at Q25 via fastp, called clones via MiXCR and kept in-frame beta chains. CDR3 protein duplicates are merged, each entry listing the most common genes and DNA. Counted in this sample were hundreds of thousands of distinct CDR3 sequences; around a fifth of them appeared once. The ten top clones hold around 6.9% of the sample. The material sequenced was peripheral blood. The receptors here all came from a woman under 30 with stable Graves' hyperthyroidism. Some clones in this sample may be carry-over from other donors' samples. Donor details come from another sample of the same person, matched by shared clones.

This clonotype was detected ten times or more. The rearrangement links TRBV5-1 to TRBJ1-2; no clear D gene. V was pared by 4 bases and J by 7 bases, with 20 bases between. The CDR3 totals 15 residues. Germline V CDR1 and CDR2: SGHRS, YFSETQ. CDR3 DNA sequence: TGCGCCAGCAGCCCCGGGCAAGGGAGCATGCTTGGCTACACCTTC. It encodes CASSPGQGSMLGYTF.

At least ten counts were recorded for this clonotype. The gene calls are TRBV9 and TRBJ2-7, with a possible D match to TRBD1 (5 bases). Between the trimmed V and J ends, which lost 0 bases and 0 bases, there was a span of 10 bases. This CDR3 is 15 amino acids long. CDR1 and CDR2 from the germline V gene are SGDLS and YYNGEE. The CDR3 spells CASSVEGDTSYEQYF. The CDR3 DNA reads TGTGCCAGCAGCGTAGAAGGGGATACCTCCTACGAGCAGTACTTC.

This chain connects TRBV15 to TRBJ1-6; TRBD1 is a possible D gene (6 bases). Per germline, CDR1 LNHNV and CDR2 YYDKDF (reference sequence). V gave up 1 base and J gave up 3 bases, with 10 bases separating them. This CDR3 has 16 amino acids. CDR3 nucleotide sequence: TGTGCCACCAGCAGAGCCGACAGGTTCTATAATTCACCCCTCCACTTT. Protein product: CATSRADRFYNSPLHF.

In this sample, this clonotype turned up many times. CDR3 sequence: CASSVNRDPDTQYF. The CDR3 coding sequence is TGTGCCAGCAGCGTTAACCGGGACCCAGATACGCAGTATTTT. The genes are TRBV6-1 and TRBJ2-3; D is tentatively TRBD1 or TRBD2 (5 bases each). This CDR3 spans 14 amino acids. The V end was cut by 6 bases, the J end by 4 bases, with 14 bases between. The germline CDR1 and CDR2 sequences are MNHNS and SASEGT.

This clonotype has only a few counts. The V gene is TRBV9, the J gene TRBJ1-1, with 12 bases fitting TRBD1. Germline V gene lookup returns CDR1 SGDLS and CDR2 YYNGEE. The trim removed 0 bases at V and 0 bases at J, leaving 9 bases unmatched. The CDR3 is 19 residues long. In DNA form, the CDR3 reads TGTGCCAGCAGCGTAGAGGGGGACAGGGGGCCACCCATGAACACTGAAGCTTTCTTT. Its protein product is CASSVEGDRGPPMNTEAFF.

This chain links TRBV2 with TRBJ1-2; tentative D call: TRBD1 (5 bases). Germline V lookup: CDR1 SNHLY, CDR2 FYNNEI. The V gene lost 7 bases and the J gene lost 2 bases, with 11 bases spanning the gap. CDR3 length equals 13 residues. The CDR3 DNA is TGTGCCAGCAAAGGGGCGACGAACTATGGCTACACCTTC. Translating it yields CASKGATNYGYTF. Filled out from reference TRBV2 and TRBJ1-2, the complete variable domain reads EPEVTQTPSHQVTQMGQEVILRCVPISNHLYFYWYRQILGQKVEFLVSFYNNEISEKSEIFDDQFSVERPDGSNFTLKIRSTKLEDSAMYFCASKGATNYGYTFGSGTRLTVV.

In DNA, the CDR3 is TGTGCCAGCAGTCCCGACAGGCCGCCTAACTATGGCTACACCTTC. Protein: CASSPDRPPNYGYTF. The V gene is TRBV12-3 or TRBV12-4, the J gene TRBJ1-2; D is possibly TRBD1 (6 bases). The length of the CDR3 is 15 residues. V was shortened by 5 bases and J by 0 bases, with 13 bases between the two germline ends.

This clonotype was recorded a few times. V usage is TRBV18 and J usage is TRBJ1-1, with D unclear. Trimming removed 3 bases from V and 4 bases from J, with 9 bases in between. Per germline, CDR1 KGHSH and CDR2 LQKENI. The CDR3 has 13 amino acids. This CDR3 is CASSPNPGTEAFF. For the CDR3, the DNA is TGTGCCAGCTCACCTAATCCCGGCACTGAAGCTTTCTTT.

Only a few counts were recorded for this clonotype. The chain carries TRBV6-1 and TRBJ2-2; a weak D match, TRBD1 (5 bases). Germline CDR1 MNHNS, CDR2 SASEGT. The CDR3 has 17 residues. V was pared by 6 bases and J by 9 bases, with 26 bases between. In DNA form, the CDR3 reads TGTGCCAGCAGAAACGAGGAAGTCGCACTTGGGGCCTGGGAGCTGTTTTTT. Protein: CASRNEEVALGAWELFF.

This clonotype was recorded at least ten times. The DNA is omitted, as the CDR3 cannot be located on it reliably, and the CDR3 follows TCRdb's listing. The CDR3 sequence: CASSSSGYEQYF. This chain uses TRBV7-2 with TRBJ2-7. The CDR3 sequence runs 12 residues, both termini included. In germline, CDR1 is SGHTA, CDR2 FQGNSA.

This chain uses TRBV6-2 or TRBV6-3 with TRBJ1-5; D may be TRBD1 (5 bases). Germline CDR1 is MNHEY and CDR2 is SVGEGT. Deletions cut 6 bases from V and 5 bases from J, with 8 bases between. This CDR3 region has 12 residues. Written as DNA, the CDR3 is TGTGCCAGCAGACCAGGGTATCAGCCCCAGCATTTT. Amino acids: CASRPGYQPQHF.

This clonotype appeared a single time. The CDR3 nucleotides are TGTGCCAGTAGTATGGCAGGGAACCCCTACGAGCAGTACTTC. This encodes CASSMAGNPYEQYF. The chain couples TRBV19 to TRBJ2-7; D might be TRBD1 (5 bases). V was clipped by 3 bases and J by 2 bases, with 11 bases between them. CDR3 length equals 14 residues. The germline V gene has CDR1 LNHDA and CDR2 SQIVND (reference sequence).

This clonotype occurred many times. This sequence joins TRBV2 and TRBJ2-6; unclear D gene. Germline V gives CDR1 SNHLY, CDR2 FYNNEI. Trimming stripped 11 bases from V and 0 bases from J, with 8 bases between. This CDR3 region has 13 residues. This chain's CDR3 is CAGSSSGANVLTF. CDR3 bases: TGTGCCGGTTCTTCCTCTGGGGCCAACGTCCTGACTTTC.

Many counts were recorded for this clonotype. The chain links TRBV2 to TRBJ2-7; 11 positions match TRBD2. Trimming removed 2 bases from V and 1 base from J; junction bases left unmatched: 1. The germline V gene encodes CDR1 SNHLY and CDR2 FYNNEI. The CDR3 contains 15 residues. The CDR3 sequence: CASSELAGGSYEQYF. The CDR3 bases are TGTGCCAGCAGTGAATTAGCGGGAGGGTCCTACGAGCAGTACTTC.